Sequencing of this T cell receptor (beta chain) was carried out in a study of blood T cells in healthy people across ages. V trimming: 2 bases; J trimming: 1 base; junction bases outside the gene matches: 3. This CDR3 contains 16 residues. CDR1 and CDR2 from the germline V gene are MGHRA and YSYEKL. A second about 7 to 11 cycle PCR used barcoded and J-beta primers. Tagging of each cDNA molecule was performed by a template-switch adaptor with 12 random nucleotides. One entry per CDR3 protein, called by TCRdb with MiXCR from the 5' RACE reads. This sample has approximately 1.5 million distinct CDR3 sequences; approximately 43% occur once, and the top ten carry about 4%. This clonotype has only a few counts. Every donor contributed around 10 milliliters of peripheral blood by blood draw.

The chain is built from TRBV4-1 and TRBJ2-5, with 11 bases aligning to TRBD2. Sequences were obtained from blood. This TCR derives from a young woman in good health. DNA of the CDR3: TGCGCCAGCAGCCAAAGACTAGCGGGGTCCCAAGAGACCCAGTACTTC. The encoded protein is CASSQRLAGSQETQYF.